The clone carrying this T cell receptor (beta chain) was seen only a few times. Germline values: CDR1 GTSNPN, CDR2 SVGIG (reference sequence). Trimming removed 5 bases from V and 2 bases from J, with 7 bases in between. The CDR3 extends over 12 amino acids. The data derive from a study of blood T cell repertoires in COVID-19. Produced via immunoSEQ multiplex PCR; TCRdb's table is partial and in-frame only. The sample yields some 400,000 clones, over 75% seen once. The sequence was obtained from a man aged 25-40 years who had recovered from COVID-19. The source material was PBMCs or T cells enriched from blood (not recorded which). The chain joins TRBV30 to TRBJ1-5, with D hard to call. In nucleotides, the CDR3 is TGTGCCTGGGACATGGGCAATCAGCCCCAGCATTTT. It translates to CAWDMGNQPQHF.